The sequence of this TCR beta chain was determined in a study of T cells after yellow fever vaccination. Across the whole study: The authors prepared low-cell-number fractions using SMART-Seq v4 Ultra Low Input.

Study observations and caveats: Clones from primary vaccination mostly reappeared after the booster (around 96% CD4, approximately 91% CD8). Abundant bulk-population clonotypes could contaminate the FACS-sorted repertoires.

The 5'RACE template-switching step produced TCR cDNA and added a universal primer site and UMIs. TCRdb itself ran the 5' RACE reads through MiXCR, one entry per CDR3 protein. The table has some 600,000 distinct CDR3 sequences, roughly an eighth seen once. The table lists this clonotype with a few counts. Its target is unknown. The sample was PBMCs, taken on the day of the yellow fever booster vaccination. This TCR derives from a man aged 25-45 years who received the YFV17D yellow fever vaccine.

CDR3 in DNA: TGCGCCAGAGTCCCCCTACCCGGGGGCCAAGAGACCCAGTACTTC. Protein: CARVPLPGGQETQYF. The chain uses TRBV5-1 and TRBJ2-5; TRBD2 might be the D (6 bases). Germline lookup yields CDR1 SGHRS and CDR2 YFSETQ. V lost 8 bases, J lost 1 base, and 18 bases lay in between. This CDR3 is 15 amino acids long. The complete variable domain, with remaining parts taken from reference TRBV5-1 and TRBJ2-5, reads KAGVTQTPRYLIKTRGQQVTLSCSPISGHRSVSWYQQTPGQGLQFLFEYFSETQRNKGNFPGRFSGRQFSNSRSEMNVSTLELGDSALYLCARVPLPGGQETQYFGPGTRLLVL.